The 21 T cell receptor beta chains reported below all come from one sample, sequenced in a study of a mutant IDH1 vaccine in newly diagnosed glioma. Libraries were prepared by immunoSEQ multiplex PCR; TCRdb keeps only in-frame clonotypes and omits some of them. Of tens of thousands of clones listed, about four fifths are singletons. Time point in this sample: week 11, during vaccination. A single vaccine dose contained 300 ug of mutant IDH1 20-mer peptide, and topical imiquimod was used with it. Their cognate antigens are unknown. The specimen was PBMCs, collected from a glioma patient whose treatment included an IDH1 peptide vaccine. These receptors originate from a man in his fifties with glioma.

This chain uses TRBV28 with TRBJ1-4; D perhaps matches TRBD1 (5 bases). The CDR3 is made up of 15 amino acids. The germline CDR1 and CDR2 sequences are MDHEN and SYDVKM. V lost 3 bases, J lost 13 bases, and 21 bases lay in between. The CDR3 region is CASSFPTGAREGLFF. CDR3 DNA sequence: TGTGCCAGCAGTTTTCCCACCGGGGCAAGGGAAGGACTGTTTTTT.

The rearrangement joins TRBV4-3 to TRBJ2-3; TRBD2 aligns across 9 bases. Germline V gene sequence: CDR1 LGHNA, CDR2 YSLEER. Trimming removed 3 bases from V and 4 bases from J; junction bases left unmatched: 11. This CDR3 has 17 residues. The CDR3 bases are TGCGCCAGCAGCCAGGGCCTAGGGGGCGGGGGGGCAGATACGCAGTATTTT. Translating gives CASSQGLGGGGADTQYF.

The gene calls are TRBV11-3 and TRBJ2-1; TRBD2 matches at 7 bases. J lost 12 bases, V lost 4 bases, and 18 bases had no gene match. CDR1 and CDR2 from the germline V gene are SGHNT and YENEEA. The CDR3 has 16 amino acids. CDR3 amino acids: CASSSHRGGAARGQFF. As DNA, the CDR3 is TGTGCCAGCAGCTCACACCGGGGAGGGGCGGCTCGAGGGCAGTTCTTC.

The gene calls are TRBV7-6 and TRBJ2-7; a weak D match, TRBD1 (5 bases). Germline V CDR1 and CDR2: SGHVS, FNYEAQ. The CDR3 covers 15 residues. Trimming removed 5 bases from V and 3 bases from J, with 17 bases in between. CDR3 nucleotides: TGTGCCAGCAGCCCGGACCAGGGTTCCGACTACGAGCAGTACTTC. The encoded protein is CASSPDQGSDYEQYF.

This chain joins TRBV6-1 and TRBJ2-7; 9 bases agree with TRBD1. The CDR3 spans 14 residues. Germline assignment: CDR1 MNHNS and CDR2 SASEGT. V trimming: 8 bases; J trimming: 5 bases; junction bases outside the gene matches: 10. This CDR3 reads CASPPGQGFDEQYF. In DNA, the CDR3 is TGTGCCAGCCCTCCGGGACAGGGATTCGACGAGCAGTACTTC.

This chain joins TRBV6-5 and TRBJ1-2, with a tentative D call TRBD1 (5 bases). This CDR3 spans 13 amino acids. Germline-derived CDR1 and CDR2 are MNHEY and SVGAGI. Trimming took off 6 bases at V and 5 bases at J, with 13 bases between the two ends. CDR3 residues: CASSRDSGYGYTF. The CDR3 DNA follows: TGTGCCAGCAGCCGCGACAGCGGATATGGCTACACCTTC.

V is TRBV28 and J is TRBJ1-1; D unresolved. Germline values: CDR1 MDHEN, CDR2 SYDVKM. This CDR3 comprises 13 residues. V dropped 5 bases and J dropped 0 bases, with 7 bases sitting between them. In nucleotides, the CDR3 is TGTGCCAGCAGTACTTACATGAACACTGAAGCTTTCTTT. Encoded protein: CASSTYMNTEAFF.

This clone occurred once. The chain recombines TRBV5-1 with TRBJ1-1; no clear D gene. The CDR3 is made up of 12 amino acids. V was pared by 3 bases and J by 6 bases, with 9 bases between. Germline V lookup: CDR1 SGHRS, CDR2 YFSETQ. The CDR3 loop reads CASSSAASEAFF. The CDR3 DNA reads TGCGCCAGCAGCTCGGCAGCCTCTGAAGCTTTCTTT.

This clone was seen a few times. J is TRBJ2-1 and V is TRBV5-1, with 7 bases identical to TRBD2. The J segment lost 0 bases and the V segment lost 7 bases, leaving 4 bases of the junction unmatched. Germline V gene lookup returns CDR1 SGHRS and CDR2 YFSETQ. The CDR3 spans 14 residues. CDR3 DNA sequence: TGCGCCAGCGGGGGGGGGAGCTCCTACAATGAGCAGTTCTTC. The encoded protein is CASGGGSSYNEQFF.

J is TRBJ1-4 and V is TRBV7-9, with no clear D. The CDR3 totals 14 residues. Trimming cost V 7 bases and J 6 bases, with 15 bases left between them. Germline-derived CDR1 and CDR2 are SEHNR and FQNEAQ (reference sequence). DNA for the CDR3: TGTGCCAGCACCCATACGGGATGGGATGAAAAACTGTTTTTT. Protein: CASTHTGWDEKLFF.

The chain couples TRBV2 to TRBJ1-6, with 7 bases aligning to TRBD1. Germline V gene sequence: CDR1 SNHLY, CDR2 FYNNEI. The CDR3 is 15 amino acids. V lost 8 bases and J lost 6; bases outside the gene matches: 10. CDR3 in amino acids: CASRTRTGSNSPLHF. As DNA, the CDR3 is TGTGCCAGCCGGACGAGGACAGGCTCTAATTCACCCCTCCACTTT. Looking up the rest from reference TRBV2 and TRBJ1-6 gives the full variable domain: EPEVTQTPSHQVTQMGQEVILRCVPISNHLYFYWYRQILGQKVEFLVSFYNNEISEKSEIFDDQFSVERPDGSNFTLKIRSTKLEDSAMYFCASRTRTGSNSPLHFGNGTRLTVT.

The genes are TRBV5-4 and TRBJ2-3, with D possibly being TRBD2 (5 bases). Trimming cost V 0 bases and J 0 bases, with 11 bases left between them. Per the germline V gene, CDR1 is SGHNT and CDR2 is YYREEE (reference sequence). The CDR3 covers 16 residues. This CDR3 is CASSLGEQRSTDTQYF. In nucleotides, the CDR3 is TGTGCCAGCAGCTTGGGGGAGCAGAGAAGCACAGATACGCAGTATTTT.

The rearrangement links TRBV6-4 to TRBJ2-1, with TRBD1 matching 12 bases. Per the germline V gene, CDR1 is MRHNA and CDR2 is SNTAGT. The CDR3 is 15 residues long. Trimming took 6 bases from V and 9 from J; bases not matched to a gene: 9. Here the CDR3 reads CASRQSGTGGFEQFF. The CDR3 region has the DNA TGTGCCAGCAGACAAAGCGGGACAGGGGGCTTTGAGCAGTTCTTC.

The chain uses TRBV9 and TRBJ1-2; D is uncertain. V lost 3 bases and J 4 bases, leaving 13 bases between the germline ends. CDR1 SGDLS and CDR2 YYNGEE come from the germline V gene. The CDR3 contains 14 residues. CDR3 sequence: CASSDAVPSYGYTF. The DNA of the CDR3 is TGTGCCAGCAGCGATGCAGTACCTAGCTATGGCTACACCTTC.

The chain joins TRBV19 to TRBJ2-5; TRBD2 matches 11 bases. V shed 4 bases and J 5 bases; nucleotides not matched to a gene: 3. This CDR3 is built from 14 residues. From germline, CDR1 is LNHDA and CDR2 SQIVND (reference sequence). The DNA of the CDR3 is TGTGCCAGTAGTACCGGACTAGCGGGCGAGACCCAGTACTTC. Translating it yields CASSTGLAGETQYF.

This sequence joins TRBV14 and TRBJ1-1; no clear D. Trimming removed 2 bases at V and 2 bases at J, with 12 bases between. Germline CDR1 reads SGHDN; CDR2 reads FVKESK. CDR3 length equals 15 residues. CDR3 amino acids: CASSQHRVPNTEAFF. The CDR3 bases are TGTGCCAGCAGCCAACATAGGGTTCCAAACACTGAAGCTTTCTTT.

The J gene is TRBJ2-3, the V gene TRBV4-3, with 8 bases fitting TRBD2. V dropped 0 bases and J dropped 2; count of bases not matched to a gene: 1. The CDR3 sequence is 15 residues long. Germline V lookup: CDR1 LGHNA, CDR2 YSLEER. The CDR3 DNA follows: TGCGCCAGCAGCCAAGAACTAGCGGACACAGATACGCAGTATTTT. It codes for CASSQELADTDTQYF.

This chain links TRBV5-5 with TRBJ2-5, with 7 bases aligning to TRBD1. The CDR3 length is 14 residues. Looked up from germline, CDR1 is SGHKS and CDR2 is YYEKEE (reference sequence). The V gene end was trimmed by 4 bases and the J gene end by 5 bases; junction bases not matched to a gene: 8. The CDR3 DNA reads TGTGCCAGCAGCGCCCAACAGGGGCTGGAGACCCAGTACTTC. Its protein is CASSAQQGLETQYF.

This clone showed up just a few times. The genes are TRBV18 and TRBJ1-4; no definite D call. CDR1 and CDR2 (germline): KGHSH, LQKENI. CDR3 length equals 18 residues. The V end lost 0 bases, the J end lost 7 bases, and 21 bases lay between the germline ends. CDR3 coding DNA: TGTGCCAGCTCACCACCCGGTAGCCCCTACGAAGCAGCTGAAAAACTGTTTTTT. Encoded protein: CASSPPGSPYEAAEKLFF.

CDR3 sequence: CAISVGRDNQPQHF. CDR3 in DNA: TGTGCCATCAGTGTGGGGCGAGATAATCAGCCCCAGCATTTT. V and J are TRBV10-3 and TRBJ1-5, with D perhaps matching TRBD1 (5 bases). Per germline, CDR1 ENHRY and CDR2 SYGVKD. Trimming pared 4 bases from V and 4 bases from J, leaving 11 bases between. CDR3 size: 14 residues.

The chain recombines TRBV2 with TRBJ1-4; D perhaps matches TRBD1 (6 bases). Germline V gene data show CDR1 as SNHLY and CDR2 as FYNNEI. This CDR3 spans 14 amino acids. Between the trimmed V and J ends, which lost 1 base and 8 bases, there was a span of 11 bases. The CDR3 DNA reads as TGTGCCAGCAGTGAAGAGATGAGGGGGGAAAAACTGTTTTTT. This gives the protein CASSEEMRGEKLFF.